Here is one T cell receptor (beta chain) with its context. The data are from a study of shared clonotypes between healthy human individuals. Germline V gene sequence: CDR1 SGHDT, CDR2 YYEEEE. This CDR3 is 14 amino acids long. J gave up 10 bases and V 2 bases, and 4 bases lay outside the gene matches. The table came from immunoSEQ multiplex PCR; TCRdb's copy has only in-frame clones and leaves some out. The sample consists of hundreds of thousands of clones, roughly four fifths of them appearing once. The clonotype was recovered from a woman aged 40 to 49 in good health. Some clones in this sample may be carry-over from other donors' samples. Sequencing input: PBMCs. The J gene is TRBJ2-2, the V gene TRBV5-6; 11 nucleotides match TRBD2. The CDR3 nucleotides are TGTGCCAGCAGCTTCCCACTAGCGGGAGAGGAGCTGTTTTTT. Its protein product is CASSFPLAGEELFF.